These 25 T cell receptor beta chains were all obtained from the same sample, sequenced in a study of T cell responses to AZD1222 COVID-19 vaccine. Assay used: immunoSEQ multiplex PCR; TCRdb lists only in-frame clones, some missing. The table lists around 78,000 clones, roughly 87% of them singletons. The sample in question was peripheral blood, obtained on day 0 of AZD1222 vaccination. The receptors here all came from an adult in good health.

The chain is built from TRBV4-1 and TRBJ2-1; D is unclear. Trimming cost V 4 bases and J 5 bases, with 9 bases left between them. Germline V gives CDR1 MGHRA, CDR2 YSYEKL. The CDR3 has 13 amino acids. CDR3 nucleotide sequence: TGCGCCAGCAGCCCTTCCCCCAACAATGAGCAGTTCTTC. Translation gives CASSPSPNNEQFF.

The gene calls are TRBV19 and TRBJ1-5; D might be TRBD1 (6 bases). Trimming stripped 4 bases from V and 1 base from J, with 8 bases between. Germline assignment: CDR1 LNHDA and CDR2 SQIVND (reference sequence). The CDR3 runs 14 residues. The CDR3 region is CASSTQGSNQPQHF. DNA for the CDR3: TGTGCCAGTAGTACCCAGGGGAGCAATCAGCCCCAGCATTTT.

There are a few counts of this clone. This rearrangement joins TRBV7-2 to TRBJ2-5, with a possible D match to TRBD2 (6 bases). Germline CDR1 reads SGHTA; CDR2 reads FQGNSA. V was clipped by 6 bases and J by 7 bases, with 15 bases between them. The CDR3 runs to 13 residues. CDR3: CASRLGQEGTQYF. The CDR3 DNA reads as TGTGCCAGCAGGCTAGGGCAGGAGGGGACCCAGTACTTC.

This clone was recorded once. This chain joins TRBV4-1 and TRBJ1-5; D gene uncertain. The germline V and J ends were trimmed by 1 base and 1 base, with 8 bases remaining between them. In germline, CDR1 is MGHRA, CDR2 YSYEKL. The CDR3 runs 15 residues. In DNA, the CDR3 is TGCGCCAGCAGCCAAGTGCGGGGAAGCAATCAGCCCCAGCATTTT. Its protein is CASSQVRGSNQPQHF.

This chain connects TRBV7-9 to TRBJ1-2; D not certain. Germline CDR1 is SEHNR and CDR2 is FQNEAQ (reference sequence). The ends were cut back, 5 bases at V and 2 bases at J, with 12 bases in the middle. This CDR3 is built from 14 residues. CDR3 in amino acids: CASSRIGPNYGYTF. In DNA, the CDR3 is TGTGCCAGCAGCCGAATCGGGCCGAACTATGGCTACACCTTC.

The rearrangement joins TRBV29-1 to TRBJ2-2, with 8 bases that match TRBD2. The junction had 3 bases not matched to a gene; V was cut back by 6 bases and J by 0 bases. Germline CDR1 is SQVTM and CDR2 is ANQGSEA. There are 14 residues in the CDR3. The CDR3 loop is CSVHGRANTGELFF. The CDR3 bases are TGCAGCGTCCACGGGAGGGCGAACACCGGGGAGCTGTTTTTT.

The chain couples TRBV19 to TRBJ2-1, with TRBD1 matching over 9 bases. The CDR3 sequence is 15 residues long. V shed 1 base, J shed 8 bases, and the junction held 6 bases outside the gene matches. The germline CDR1 and CDR2 sequences are LNHDA and SQIVND (reference sequence). This CDR3 is CASSIGDRELDEQFF. As DNA, the CDR3 is TGTGCCAGTAGTATAGGGGACAGGGAGTTAGATGAGCAGTTCTTC. Using reference TRBV19 and TRBJ2-1 for the parts outside the CDR3, the full variable domain is DGGITQSPKYLFRKEGQNVTLSCEQNLNHDAMYWYRQDPGQGLRLIYYSQIVNDFQKGDIAEGYSVSREKKESFPLTVTSAQKNPTAFYLCASSIGDRELDEQFFGPGTRLTVL.

V gene TRBV28 combines with J gene TRBJ1-1, with D perhaps matching TRBD1 (6 bases). CDR1 is MDHEN, CDR2 SYDVKM, per germline. The length of the CDR3 is 12 residues. V shed 8 bases and J shed 7 bases, with 14 bases lying between them. In nucleotides, the CDR3 is TGTGCCAGCGCGACCTTGACAGGTGAAGCTTTCTTT. Residues: CASATLTGEAFF.

This chain connects TRBV6-6 to TRBJ1-5; D unresolved. Germline assignment: CDR1 MNHNY and CDR2 SVGAGI (reference sequence). The CDR3 contains 12 residues. The ends were cut back, 10 bases at V and 5 bases at J, with 12 bases in the middle. The CDR3 DNA reads TGTGCCACCCGTTCCGAAGATCAGCCCCAGCATTTT. Protein: CATRSEDQPQHF.

The V gene is TRBV5-4, the J gene TRBJ2-3; D remains unclear. Trimming removed 4 bases at V and 4 bases at J, with 13 bases between. Germline V gene lookup returns CDR1 SGHNT and CDR2 YYREEE (reference sequence). The CDR3 has 14 residues. The chain's CDR3 is CASSADRNPDTQYF. The CDR3 DNA reads TGTGCCAGCAGCGCGGATAGGAATCCAGATACGCAGTATTTT.

The V call is TRBV6-5, the J call TRBJ2-1, with 10 bases that match TRBD1. J was trimmed by 7 bases and V by 2 bases; bases with no gene match: 5. Germline loops: CDR1 MNHEY, CDR2 SVGAGI. This CDR3 spans 15 amino acids. Here the CDR3 DNA reads TGTGCCAGCAGTTACGACAGGGGGCAGGAAAATGAGCAGTTCTTC. It is translated as CASSYDRGQENEQFF.

The chain joins TRBV4-3 to TRBJ1-2, with D tentatively TRBD1 (6 bases). This CDR3 has 14 residues. Germline CDR1 and CDR2: LGHNA and YSLEER. Trimming took 0 bases from V and 7 from J, leaving 12 bases between them. CDR3 sequence: CASSQEGGVGGYTF. The CDR3 bases are TGCGCCAGCAGCCAAGAAGGGGGGGTTGGTGGCTACACCTTC.

The chain recombines TRBV19 with TRBJ1-2, with 8 bases matching TRBD1. V trimming: 3 bases; J trimming: 7 bases; junction bases outside the gene matches: 10. This CDR3 has 15 amino acids. In germline, CDR1 is LNHDA, CDR2 SQIVND (reference sequence). The CDR3 sequence: CASSIGQGLRTGYTF. The CDR3 nucleotides are TGTGCCAGTAGTATTGGACAGGGCCTACGAACTGGCTACACCTTC.

V is TRBV27 and J is TRBJ2-5, with 9 bases identical to TRBD1. The length of the CDR3 is 16 residues. The V segment lost 5 bases and the J segment 5 bases; nucleotides outside the gene matches: 12. Germline V gene sequence: CDR1 MNHEY, CDR2 SMNVEV (reference sequence). The CDR3 DNA is TGTGCCAGCAGTCGTTGGACAGGGGATAGAGAGGAGACCCAGTACTTC. It yields the protein CASSRWTGDREETQYF.

This chain links TRBV28 with TRBJ2-7, with 8 bases matching TRBD1. The junction had 9 bases not matched to a gene; V was cut back by 2 bases and J by 6 bases. Germline loops: CDR1 MDHEN, CDR2 SYDVKM. This CDR3 contains 15 residues. This CDR3 is CASSLEDRALGEQYF. In DNA, the CDR3 is TGTGCCAGCAGTTTAGAGGACAGGGCGTTGGGCGAGCAGTACTTC.

This clone was counted only a few times. The chain is built from TRBV9 and TRBJ2-1; 13 bases fit TRBD2. The V gene's germline CDR1 is SGDLS and CDR2 YYNGEE. CDR3 size: 17 residues. Trimming at V came to 0 bases and at J to 7 bases, leaving 7 bases not matched to a gene. The CDR3 region is CASSVGFPGLAGNEQFF. The DNA of the CDR3 is TGTGCCAGCAGCGTAGGTTTCCCGGGACTAGCGGGAAATGAGCAGTTCTTC.

This clone occurred once. CDR3 DNA: TGTGCCAGCAGTATGAGCGGGAGAGGCGAGCAGTTCTTC. Its protein product is CASSMSGRGEQFF. The chain uses TRBV27 and TRBJ2-1, with 8 bases aligning to TRBD2. V lost 5 bases and J lost 10; bases outside the gene matches: 7. The CDR3 has 13 amino acids. CDR1 MNHEY and CDR2 SMNVEV come from the germline V gene (reference sequence).

V and J are TRBV7-8 and TRBJ2-3, with D uncertain. Germline CDR1 is SGHVS and CDR2 is FQNEAQ. The V and J ends lost 3 bases and 2 bases respectively, with 9 bases between them. CDR3 length: 14 residues. The CDR3 region is CASSLVTSTDTQYF. CDR3 nucleotide sequence: TGTGCCAGCAGCTTGGTGACTTCCACAGATACGCAGTATTTT.

This CDR3 is CASSVVLNPPTPTDTQYF. The DNA for the CDR3 is TGTGCCAGCAGCGTAGTCCTAAATCCTCCAACACCCACAGATACGCAGTATTTT. The rearrangement links TRBV9 to TRBJ2-3; D not certain. The germline V gene has CDR1 SGDLS and CDR2 YYNGEE. This CDR3 comprises 18 residues. V lost 0 bases, J lost 2 bases, and 19 bases lay in between.

This clone appeared a few times. This CDR3 is CASSLDPPPGKLFF. The CDR3 DNA is TGTGCCAGCAGCTTAGATCCTCCCCCCGGAAAACTGTTTTTT. The gene calls are TRBV7-2 and TRBJ1-4; the D is unclear. Germline-derived CDR1 and CDR2 are SGHTA and FQGNSA. CDR3 length: 14 residues. With 1 base removed from V and 10 bases from J, the gap between germline ends came to 13 bases.

The chain carries TRBV6-5 and TRBJ2-2; D remains ambiguous. CDR1 and CDR2 (germline): MNHEY, SVGAGI. V lost 11 bases to trimming and J lost 0 bases, with 13 bases between them. This CDR3 region has 14 residues. The CDR3 loop is CAPCGPANTGELFF. The DNA of the CDR3 is TGTGCCCCGTGTGGACCAGCGAACACCGGGGAGCTGTTTTTT.

The chain has TRBV19 and TRBJ1-1; TRBD1 might be the D (6 bases). Germline V lookup: CDR1 LNHDA, CDR2 SQIVND (reference sequence). The CDR3 has 14 residues. Between the trimmed V and J ends, which lost 4 bases and 0 bases, there was a span of 9 bases. This CDR3 is CASSTGQMNTEAFF. CDR3 nucleotide sequence: TGTGCCAGTAGTACCGGACAGATGAACACTGAAGCTTTCTTT.

V is TRBV11-3 and J is TRBJ2-7; 10 nucleotides agree with TRBD2. Germline V gene data show CDR1 as SGHNT and CDR2 as YENEEA. V gave up 8 bases and J gave up 1 base; unmatched junction bases: 2. The CDR3 is 13 amino acids. CDR3 residues: CASRTSGSYEQYF. DNA for the CDR3: TGTGCCAGCCGGACTAGCGGATCCTACGAGCAGTACTTC.

V and J are TRBV10-1 and TRBJ1-5, with D maybe TRBD1 (5 bases). V was trimmed by 10 bases and J by 0 bases, leaving 13 bases between them. Germline V gene data show CDR1 as WNHNN and CDR2 as SYGVQD (reference sequence). This CDR3 region has 14 residues. The DNA for the CDR3 is TGCGCCACCGGGGCAGGACATAGCAATCAGCCCCAGCATTTT. Translated: CATGAGHSNQPQHF.

This clone appeared a few times. The chain is built from TRBV11-3 and TRBJ1-1; unclear D gene. The CDR3 is 11 amino acids. The V gene lost 5 bases and the J gene lost 2 bases, with 3 bases spanning the gap. Germline CDR1 SGHNT, CDR2 YENEEA. CDR3 nucleotides: TGTGCCAGCAGCCTAAACACTGAAGCTTTCTTT. Protein: CASSLNTEAFF.